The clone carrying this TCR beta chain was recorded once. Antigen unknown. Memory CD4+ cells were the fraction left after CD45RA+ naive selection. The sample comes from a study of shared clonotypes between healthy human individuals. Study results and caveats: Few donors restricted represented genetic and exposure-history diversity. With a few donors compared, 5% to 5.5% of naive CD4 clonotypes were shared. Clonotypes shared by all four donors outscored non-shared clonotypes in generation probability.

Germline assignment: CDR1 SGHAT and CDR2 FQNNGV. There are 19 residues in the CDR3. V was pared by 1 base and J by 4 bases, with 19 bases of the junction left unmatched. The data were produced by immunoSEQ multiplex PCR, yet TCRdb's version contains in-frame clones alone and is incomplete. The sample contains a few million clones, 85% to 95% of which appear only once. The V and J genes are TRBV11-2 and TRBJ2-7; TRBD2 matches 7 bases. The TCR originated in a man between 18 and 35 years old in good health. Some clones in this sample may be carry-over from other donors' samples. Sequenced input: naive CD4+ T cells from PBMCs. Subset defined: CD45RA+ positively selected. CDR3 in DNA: TGTGCCAGCAGCTTAGGTAGGATTCGCGGGAGAAACGGCGTGTACGAGCAGTACTTC. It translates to CASSLGRIRGRNGVYEQYF.